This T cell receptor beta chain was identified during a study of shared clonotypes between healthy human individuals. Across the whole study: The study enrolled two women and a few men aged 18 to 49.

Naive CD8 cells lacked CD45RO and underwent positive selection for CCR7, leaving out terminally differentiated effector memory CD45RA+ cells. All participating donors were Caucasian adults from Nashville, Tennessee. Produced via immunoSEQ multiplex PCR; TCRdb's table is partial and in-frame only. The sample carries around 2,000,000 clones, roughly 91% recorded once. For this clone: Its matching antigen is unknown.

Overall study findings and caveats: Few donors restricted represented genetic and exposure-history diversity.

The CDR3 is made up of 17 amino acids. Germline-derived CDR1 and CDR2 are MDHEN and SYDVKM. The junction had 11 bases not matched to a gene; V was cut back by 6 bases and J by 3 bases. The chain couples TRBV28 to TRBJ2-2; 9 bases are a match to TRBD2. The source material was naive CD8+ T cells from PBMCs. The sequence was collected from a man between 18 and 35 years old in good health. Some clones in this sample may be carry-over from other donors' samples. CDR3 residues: CASSLWRGGADTGELFF. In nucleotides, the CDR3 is TGTGCCAGCAGCCTCTGGCGGGGGGGCGCCGACACCGGGGAGCTGTTTTTT.